The 9 T cell receptor beta chains below were found in one sample sequenced in a study of cytomegalovirus exposure and HLA in healthy donors. The PCR ran on 60 Vbeta and 13 Jbeta primers. The protocol was immunoSEQ multiplex PCR, while the TCRdb copy is restricted to in-frame clones and leaves out a portion. The profile shows 100,000 to 150,000 clones, 70% to 75% of them singletons. The sample taken for sequencing was PBMCs. Receptors were obtained from a male donor in good health and CMV-seronegative.

The rearrangement joins TRBV15 to TRBJ2-3, with D maybe TRBD2 (6 bases). The CDR3 consists of 16 residues. Trimming cost V 5 bases and J 1 base, with 16 bases left between them. In germline, CDR1 is LNHNV, CDR2 YYDKDF (reference sequence). The CDR3 sequence is CATSQSPREGTDTQYF. CDR3 DNA sequence: TGTGCCACCAGCCAGAGCCCCAGGGAGGGCACAGATACGCAGTATTTT.

The chain has TRBV7-8 and TRBJ1-1; D possibly corresponds to TRBD1 (5 bases). The V end lost 0 bases, the J end lost 0 bases, and 17 bases lay between the germline ends. The CDR3 loop spans 18 amino acids. The V gene's germline CDR1 is SGHVS and CDR2 FQNEAQ. CDR3: CASSLAGWGGIMNTEAFF. CDR3 coding DNA: TGTGCCAGCAGCTTAGCGGGGTGGGGCGGTATCATGAACACTGAAGCTTTCTTT.

The rearrangement joins TRBV2 to TRBJ1-6, with D maybe TRBD1 (6 bases). The ends were cut back, 7 bases at V and 7 bases at J, with 17 bases in the middle. Germline loops: CDR1 SNHLY, CDR2 FYNNEI. The CDR3 covers 15 residues. The DNA of the CDR3 is TGTGCCAGCACCAAAGGGGGGGGAATGAATTCACCCCTCCACTTT. Protein: CASTKGGGMNSPLHF.

In its sample, this clone was seen a few times. The CDR3 here is CASSYGTRASTEAFF. CDR3 bases: TGTGCCAGCAGTTACGGCACGAGGGCGAGCACTGAAGCTTTCTTT. The rearrangement links TRBV6-5 to TRBJ1-1; D is uncertain. Germline V CDR1 and CDR2: MNHEY, SVGAGI. The CDR3 loop spans 15 amino acids. V shed 2 bases and J shed 4 bases, with 14 bases lying between them.

This sequence joins TRBV21-1 and TRBJ2-6; the D call in the table, TRBD1, was not verified against the DNA. TRBV21-1 represents a pseudogene. This CDR3 is built from 17 residues. CDR3 sequence reads: CASSIGTGDSGANVLTF. DNA for the CDR3: TGTGCCAGCAGCATTGGGACAGGGGACTCTGGGGCCAACGTCCTGACTTTC.

V gene TRBV28 combines with J gene TRBJ1-5; unclear D gene. Germline V gene sequence: CDR1 MDHEN, CDR2 SYDVKM. Trimming left V 5 bases short and J 9 bases short, with 8 bases between. This CDR3 has 11 amino acids. The CDR3 coding sequence is TGTGCCAGCAGTCTCCCGGGGCCCCAGCATTTT. This sequence encodes CASSLPGPQHF.

The chain couples TRBV6-1 to TRBJ1-5; 9 positions agree with TRBD1. V was pared by 4 bases and J by 8 bases, with 12 bases of the junction left unmatched. This CDR3 contains 16 residues. Germline lookup yields CDR1 MNHNS and CDR2 SASEGT. CDR3 nucleotide sequence: TGTGCCAGCAGTGGCTTTTTTACAGGGGGCTGGAAGCCCCAGCATTTT. As protein: CASSGFFTGGWKPQHF.

The V and J genes are TRBV7-8 and TRBJ2-1, with D unclear. Germline V gene data show CDR1 as SGHVS and CDR2 as FQNEAQ. The V gene lost 1 base and the J gene lost 8 bases, with 6 bases spanning the gap. The CDR3 runs to 12 residues. The CDR3 region has the DNA TGTGCCAGCAGCTTAGGAGGTTATGAGCAGTTCTTC. Its protein product is CASSLGGYEQFF.

CDR3 in amino acids: CASSFSGGVQETQYF. The CDR3 nucleotides are TGTGCCAGCAGCTTTAGCGGGGGAGTACAAGAGACCCAGTACTTC. V gene TRBV5-4 combines with J gene TRBJ2-5; 9 bases map to TRBD2. The germline CDR1 and CDR2 sequences are SGHNT and YYREEE (reference sequence). Trimming took 2 bases from V and 2 from J; bases not matched to a gene: 4. The CDR3 runs 15 residues. Full variable domain (missing parts from reference TRBV5-4 and TRBJ2-5): ETGVTQSPTHLIKTRGQQVTLRCSSQSGHNTVSWYQQALGQGPQFIFQYYREEENGRGNFPPRFSGLQFPNYSSELNVNALELDDSALYLCASSFSGGVQETQYFGPGTRLLVL.